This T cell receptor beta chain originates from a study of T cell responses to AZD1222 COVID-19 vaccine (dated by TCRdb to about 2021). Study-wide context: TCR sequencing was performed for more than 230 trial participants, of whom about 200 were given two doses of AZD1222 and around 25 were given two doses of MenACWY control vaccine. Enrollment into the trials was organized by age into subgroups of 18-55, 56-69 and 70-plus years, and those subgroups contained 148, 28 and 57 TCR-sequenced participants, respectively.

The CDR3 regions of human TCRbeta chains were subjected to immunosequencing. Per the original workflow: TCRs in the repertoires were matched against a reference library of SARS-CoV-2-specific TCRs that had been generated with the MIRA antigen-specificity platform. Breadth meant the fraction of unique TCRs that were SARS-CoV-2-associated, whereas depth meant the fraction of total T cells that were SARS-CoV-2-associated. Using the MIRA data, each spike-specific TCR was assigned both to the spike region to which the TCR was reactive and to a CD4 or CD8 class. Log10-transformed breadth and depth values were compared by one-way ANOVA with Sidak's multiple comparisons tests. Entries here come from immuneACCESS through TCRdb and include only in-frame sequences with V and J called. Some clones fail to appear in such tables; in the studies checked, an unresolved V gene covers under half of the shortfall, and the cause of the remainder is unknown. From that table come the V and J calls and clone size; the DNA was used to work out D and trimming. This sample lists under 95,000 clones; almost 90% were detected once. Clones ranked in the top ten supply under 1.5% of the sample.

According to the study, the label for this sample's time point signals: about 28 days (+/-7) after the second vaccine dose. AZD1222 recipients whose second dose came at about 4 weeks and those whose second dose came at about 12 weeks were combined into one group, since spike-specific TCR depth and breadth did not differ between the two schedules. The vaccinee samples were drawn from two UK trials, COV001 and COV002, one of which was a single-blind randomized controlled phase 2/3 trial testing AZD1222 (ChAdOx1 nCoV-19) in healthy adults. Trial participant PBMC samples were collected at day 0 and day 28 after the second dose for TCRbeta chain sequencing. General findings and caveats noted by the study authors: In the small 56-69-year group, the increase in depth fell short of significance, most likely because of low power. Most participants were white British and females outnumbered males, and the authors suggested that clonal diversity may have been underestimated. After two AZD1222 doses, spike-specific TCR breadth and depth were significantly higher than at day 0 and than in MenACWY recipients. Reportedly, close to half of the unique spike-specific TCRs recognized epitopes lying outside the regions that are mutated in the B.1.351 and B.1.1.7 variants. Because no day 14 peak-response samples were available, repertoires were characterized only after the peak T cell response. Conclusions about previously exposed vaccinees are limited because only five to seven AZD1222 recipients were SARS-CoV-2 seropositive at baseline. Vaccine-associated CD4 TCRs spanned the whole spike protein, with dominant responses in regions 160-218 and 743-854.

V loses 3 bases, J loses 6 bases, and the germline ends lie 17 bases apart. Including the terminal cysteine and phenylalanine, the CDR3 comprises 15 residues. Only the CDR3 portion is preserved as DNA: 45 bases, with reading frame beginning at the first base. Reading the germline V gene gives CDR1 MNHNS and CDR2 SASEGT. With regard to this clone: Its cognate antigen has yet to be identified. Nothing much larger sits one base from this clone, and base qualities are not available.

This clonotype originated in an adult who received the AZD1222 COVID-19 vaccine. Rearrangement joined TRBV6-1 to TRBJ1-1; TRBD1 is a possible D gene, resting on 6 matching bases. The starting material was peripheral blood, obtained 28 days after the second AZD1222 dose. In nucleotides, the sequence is TGTGCCAGCAGTGATATAGGGGGATTGTTCGCTGAAGCTTTCTTT. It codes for CASSDIGGLFAEAFF.